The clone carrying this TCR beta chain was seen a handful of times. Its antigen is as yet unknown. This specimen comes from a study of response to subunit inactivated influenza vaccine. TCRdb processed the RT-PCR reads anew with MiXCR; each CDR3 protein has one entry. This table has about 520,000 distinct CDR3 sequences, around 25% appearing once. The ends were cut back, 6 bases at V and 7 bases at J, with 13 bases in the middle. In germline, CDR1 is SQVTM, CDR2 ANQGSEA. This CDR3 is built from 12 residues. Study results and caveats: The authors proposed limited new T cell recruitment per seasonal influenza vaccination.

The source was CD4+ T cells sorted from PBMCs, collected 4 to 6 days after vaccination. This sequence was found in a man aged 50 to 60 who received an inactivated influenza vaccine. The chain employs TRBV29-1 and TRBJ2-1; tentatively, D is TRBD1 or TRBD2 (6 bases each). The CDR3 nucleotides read TGCAGCGTAGGAGGGGGGCAAAATGAGCAGTTCTTC. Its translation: CSVGGGQNEQFF.